The 30 T cell receptor beta chains below were found in one sample sequenced in a study of blood T cell repertoires in COVID-19. The method was immunoSEQ multiplex PCR; TCRdb's version includes in-frame clones alone and lacks a portion of them. The repertoire holds fewer than 350,000 clones, with approximately 83% as singletons. The sequencing sample was made of peripheral blood. The receptors were gathered from a woman aged 30 to 39 who had recovered from COVID-19.

This chain uses TRBV7-9 with TRBJ2-1; 7 bases line up with TRBD2. CDR1 and CDR2 (germline): SEHNR, FQNEAQ (reference sequence). Trimming removed 6 bases from V and 2 bases from J; junction bases left unmatched: 10. CDR3 length: 16 amino acids. CDR3: CASRPPAGDTYNEQFF. The CDR3 DNA is TGTGCCAGCAGACCGCCTGCGGGGGATACCTACAATGAGCAGTTCTTC.

The rearrangement uses TRBV5-4 and TRBJ2-6; TRBD1 matches at 7 bases. V shed 5 bases and J 1 base; nucleotides not matched to a gene: 3. Germline CDR1 and CDR2: SGHNT and YYREEE (reference sequence). The CDR3 extends over 15 amino acids. CDR3 nucleotide sequence: TGTGCCAGCAGATCGGACAGGTCTGGGGCCAACGTCCTGACTTTC. It is translated as CASRSDRSGANVLTF. The whole variable domain, filled in from reference TRBV5-4 and TRBJ2-6, reads ETGVTQSPTHLIKTRGQQVTLRCSSQSGHNTVSWYQQALGQGPQFIFQYYREEENGRGNFPPRFSGLQFPNYSSELNVNALELDDSALYLCASRSDRSGANVLTFGAGSRLTVL.

V usage is TRBV5-5 and J usage is TRBJ1-1; 10 nucleotides match TRBD1. Looked up from germline, CDR1 is SGHKS and CDR2 is YYEKEE (reference sequence). Trimming cost V 0 bases and J 5 bases; bases outside gene matches: 1. The CDR3 covers 14 residues. The CDR3: CASSLEGQGTEAFF. The DNA of the CDR3 is TGTGCCAGCAGCTTGGAGGGACAGGGGACTGAAGCTTTCTTT.

This rearrangement joins TRBV3-1 (or the pseudogene TRBV3-2) to TRBJ1-6, with a weak D call TRBD1 (6 bases). Trimming left V 5 bases short and J 5 bases short, with 10 bases between. The CDR3 runs 14 residues. Looked up from germline, CDR1 is LGHDT and CDR2 is YNNKEL (reference sequence). As DNA, the CDR3 is TGTGCCAGCAGCTACAGGGTTGATAATTCACCCCTCCACTTT. Protein product: CASSYRVDNSPLHF.

The J gene is TRBJ2-7, the V gene TRBV19, with D maybe TRBD1 (5 bases). CDR1 is LNHDA and CDR2 is SQIVND in the germline V gene (reference sequence). CDR3 length equals 13 residues. Trimming cost V 10 bases and J 1 base, with 14 bases left between them. The CDR3 spells CATAQGNSYEQYF. The DNA of the CDR3 is TGTGCCACCGCCCAGGGAAATTCCTACGAGCAGTACTTC.

This sequence joins TRBV7-2 and TRBJ1-5; no firm D call. The CDR3 runs to 15 residues. Germline V gene sequence: CDR1 SGHTA, CDR2 FQGNSA. Trimming cost V 1 base and J 5 bases, with 12 bases left between them. The CDR3 DNA reads as TGTGCCAGCAGCTTAGGGGCCGGCGTGTATCAGCCCCAGCATTTT. This gives the protein CASSLGAGVYQPQHF. Full variable domain (rest looked up from reference TRBV7-2 and TRBJ1-5): GAGVSQSPSNKVTEKGKDVELRCDPISGHTALYWYRQSLGQGLEFLIYFQGNSAPDKSGLPSDRFSAERTGGSVSTLTIQRTQQEDSAVYLCASSLGAGVYQPQHFGDGTRLSIL.

This chain uses TRBV6-5 with TRBJ1-3; D is ambiguous. This CDR3 contains 15 residues. Germline CDR1 MNHEY, CDR2 SVGAGI. V lost 1 base, J lost 0 bases, and 7 bases lay in between. DNA for the CDR3: TGTGCCAGCAGTTACTTGACATCCTCTGGAAACACCATATATTTT. The encoded protein is CASSYLTSSGNTIYF.

The chain employs TRBV27 and TRBJ2-1; D remains ambiguous. The germline V gene has CDR1 MNHEY and CDR2 SMNVEV (reference sequence). Trimming removed 7 bases at V and 3 bases at J, with 13 bases between. This CDR3 spans 14 amino acids. CDR3 loop: CASTPAGSYNEQFF. DNA of the CDR3: TGTGCCAGCACACCTGCAGGTAGCTACAATGAGCAGTTCTTC.

The rearrangement joins TRBV10-3 to TRBJ2-7, with 9 nucleotides matching TRBD2. V dropped 4 bases and J dropped 3; count of bases not matched to a gene: 13. This CDR3 region has 17 residues. Germline CDR1 reads ENHRY; CDR2 reads SYGVKD. This chain's CDR3 is CAISGYTGAREGYEQYF. For the CDR3, the DNA is TGTGCCATCAGTGGTTATACAGGGGCGCGGGAGGGCTACGAGCAGTACTTC.

The chain carries TRBV25-1 and TRBJ2-5; 10 nucleotides align to TRBD2. The CDR3 is 16 residues long. Germline loops: CDR1 MGHDK, CDR2 SYGVNS. Germline trimming cut 3 bases from V and 4 bases from J; bases unmatched to any gene: 8. CDR3 loop: CASSDGGLAGAETQYF. DNA of the CDR3: TGTGCCAGCAGTGATGGGGGCCTAGCGGGAGCAGAGACCCAGTACTTC.

The rearrangement joins TRBV19 to TRBJ1-1; tentative D call: TRBD1 (5 bases). The V and J ends lost 3 bases and 1 base respectively, with 12 bases between them. The V gene's germline CDR1 is LNHDA and CDR2 SQIVND (reference sequence). This CDR3 has 15 residues. The CDR3 sequence is CASSIGTGANTEAFF. The DNA for the CDR3 is TGTGCCAGTAGTATCGGAACAGGCGCGAACACTGAAGCTTTCTTT.

CDR3 sequence: CASSDTAGSLSEQFF. The CDR3 bases are TGTGCCAGCAGCGACACAGCGGGATCACTGAGTGAGCAGTTCTTC. V is TRBV7-9 and J is TRBJ2-1; TRBD2 matches 7 bases. Trimming removed 5 bases from V and 9 bases from J; junction bases left unmatched: 13. Per germline, CDR1 SEHNR and CDR2 FQNEAQ (reference sequence). This CDR3 has 15 residues.

This clone was seen a single time. The chain recombines TRBV5-1 with TRBJ1-1; 8 nucleotides agree with TRBD1. CDR1 is SGHRS and CDR2 is YFSETQ in the germline V gene. The CDR3 consists of 12 residues. V dropped 6 bases and J dropped 4; count of bases not matched to a gene: 2. The chain's CDR3 is CASKDRGTEAFF. CDR3 nucleotides: TGCGCCAGCAAAGACAGGGGCACTGAAGCTTTCTTT. Full variable domain (outside the CDR3, taken from reference TRBV5-1 and TRBJ1-1): KAGVTQTPRYLIKTRGQQVTLSCSPISGHRSVSWYQQTPGQGLQFLFEYFSETQRNKGNFPGRFSGRQFSNSRSEMNVSTLELGDSALYLCASKDRGTEAFFGQGTRLTVV.

J is TRBJ2-7 and V is TRBV6-6; the match to TRBD2 covers 8 bases. CDR1 and CDR2 from the germline V gene are MNHNY and SVGAGI (reference sequence). With V trimmed by 7 bases and J by 7 bases, 9 bases remained unmatched. The CDR3 sequence is 13 residues long. The CDR3 loop reads CASTGGARREQYF. CDR3 nucleotides: TGTGCCAGCACCGGGGGGGCTAGGAGGGAGCAGTACTTC.

This clone was counted only a few times. This chain links TRBV19 with TRBJ1-6; D may be TRBD1 (5 bases). The CDR3 is 15 residues long. CDR1 and CDR2 from the germline V gene are LNHDA and SQIVND (reference sequence). V was clipped by 8 bases and J by 7 bases, with 18 bases between them. CDR3 in DNA: TGTGCCAGTCAAACCGCCGGAGGGGACAATTCACCCCTCCACTTT. As protein: CASQTAGGDNSPLHF. The whole variable domain, remainder taken from reference TRBV19 and TRBJ1-6, is DGGITQSPKYLFRKEGQNVTLSCEQNLNHDAMYWYRQDPGQGLRLIYYSQIVNDFQKGDIAEGYSVSREKKESFPLTVTSAQKNPTAFYLCASQTAGGDNSPLHFGNGTRLTVT.

The gene calls are TRBV2 and TRBJ1-5; no firm D call. The CDR3 spans 13 residues. V lost 8 bases, J lost 5 bases, and 13 bases lay in between. Germline V gene sequence: CDR1 SNHLY, CDR2 FYNNEI. CDR3 nucleotides: TGTGCCAGCTCGCGGGATTCCGATCAGCCCCAGCATTTT. Its translation: CASSRDSDQPQHF.

The V gene is TRBV19, the J gene TRBJ1-2; D ambiguous. CDR3 length: 12 amino acids. V lost 5 bases, J lost 4 bases, and 8 bases lay in between. The V gene's germline CDR1 is LNHDA and CDR2 SQIVND (reference sequence). The CDR3 DNA is TGTGCCAGTAGTCCAAGCGGCTATGGCTACACCTTC. Encoded protein: CASSPSGYGYTF.

This chain links TRBV6-5 with TRBJ1-2; 8 bases are a match to TRBD1. In germline, CDR1 is MNHEY, CDR2 SVGAGI. Germline trimming cut 4 bases from V and 6 bases from J; bases unmatched to any gene: 13. This CDR3 comprises 16 residues. The CDR3 protein is CASSLQPGQVFDGYTF. CDR3 DNA sequence: TGTGCCAGCAGTTTGCAGCCGGGACAGGTTTTCGATGGCTACACCTTC.

The chain joins TRBV19 to TRBJ1-5, with 11 bases fitting TRBD1. J gave up 8 bases and V 5 bases, and 14 bases lay outside the gene matches. The CDR3 loop spans 17 amino acids. Germline V gene sequence: CDR1 LNHDA, CDR2 SQIVND (reference sequence). CDR3 coding DNA: TGTGCCAGTAGTCCTAGCCTTGGACAGGGGGCTGTAAAGCCCCAGCATTTT. Translating gives CASSPSLGQGAVKPQHF.

The chain couples TRBV28 to TRBJ2-7; D not certain. V gave up 6 bases and J gave up 5 bases, with 17 bases separating them. The CDR3 spans 14 residues. Germline values: CDR1 MDHEN, CDR2 SYDVKM. The CDR3 DNA sequence: TGTGCCAGCAGCTATCAGGCTACCGGCGACGAGCAGTACTTC. It yields the protein CASSYQATGDEQYF.

This chain uses TRBV21-1 with TRBJ2-3; the table's D call of TRBD1 was not tested on the DNA. TRBV21-1 is given as a pseudogene. The CDR3 totals 15 residues. In DNA, the CDR3 is TGTGCCAGCAGCAAAGACGGGAAGGGGGCAGATACGCAGTATTTT. Translated, it gives CASSKDGKGADTQYF.

This sequence joins TRBV10-3 and TRBJ2-3; TRBD2 agrees at 8 bases. This CDR3 region has 14 residues. V dropped 5 bases and J dropped 4; count of bases not matched to a gene: 5. Per the germline V gene, CDR1 is ENHRY and CDR2 is SYGVKD. CDR3 region: CAISPGLDSDTQYF. DNA for the CDR3: TGTGCCATCAGTCCGGGACTAGATTCAGATACGCAGTATTTT.

This clone was seen repeatedly, ten times or more. The J gene is TRBJ1-6, the V gene TRBV6-6, with D possibly matching TRBD1 (5 bases). Trimming left V 7 bases short and J 10 bases short, with 14 bases between. This CDR3 contains 13 residues. CDR1 is MNHNY and CDR2 is SVGAGI in the germline V gene (reference sequence). The DNA for the CDR3 is TGTGCCAGCACCCCCAGGGAGGGCTCACCCCTCCACTTT. It translates to CASTPREGSPLHF.

J is TRBJ2-7 and V is TRBV28; 12 nucleotides agree with TRBD2. Germline V lookup: CDR1 MDHEN, CDR2 SYDVKM. V was clipped by 11 bases and J by 4 bases; unmatched bases: 9. This CDR3 region has 14 residues. CDR3 sequence: CACRTSGIGYEQYF. The CDR3 DNA reads as TGTGCCTGCCGGACTAGCGGGATCGGATACGAGCAGTACTTC.

The chain joins TRBV27 to TRBJ1-2; maybe TRBD1 (5 bases). Between the trimmed V and J ends, which lost 6 bases and 4 bases, there was a span of 15 bases. The germline gives CDR1 MNHEY, CDR2 SMNVEV (reference sequence). There are 14 residues in the CDR3. CDR3 nucleotide sequence: TGTGCCAGCAGGCCAGACAGCCAAATCTATGGCTACACCTTC. Residues: CASRPDSQIYGYTF.

This clone occurred a few times. The V call is TRBV2, the J call TRBJ1-2; possibly TRBD1 for D (6 bases). V lost 10 bases and J 6 bases, leaving 21 bases between the germline ends. Germline V CDR1 and CDR2: SNHLY, FYNNEI. The CDR3 has 14 residues. The CDR3 loop is CATALATGSNGYTF. The CDR3 DNA sequence: TGTGCCACCGCCCTCGCTACAGGGTCTAATGGCTACACCTTC.

This sequence joins TRBV5-4 and TRBJ1-1; maybe TRBD1 (6 bases). Trimming removed 7 bases at V and 1 base at J, with 17 bases between. The germline gives CDR1 SGHNT, CDR2 YYREEE (reference sequence). CDR3 length equals 15 residues. In nucleotides, the CDR3 is TGTGCCAGCCAAAGCGAAGTAGGGGGGAACACTGAAGCTTTCTTT. Translated, it gives CASQSEVGGNTEAFF.

Regarding this clone: The same CDR3 is also encoded by other DNA sequences in this sample. The V and J genes are TRBV11-2 and TRBJ2-1; 8 nucleotides match TRBD2. The trim removed 0 bases at V and 4 bases at J, leaving 2 bases unmatched. CDR3 length equals 15 residues. Germline CDR1 and CDR2: SGHAT and FQNNGV. As DNA, the CDR3 is TGTGCCAGCAGCTTAGATGCTAGCGGGTACAATGAGCAGTTCTTC. This gives the protein CASSLDASGYNEQFF.

This clone was seen a handful of times. The chain links TRBV25-1 to TRBJ1-2; D not certain. This CDR3 spans 17 amino acids. V lost 4 bases and J 1 base, leaving 19 bases between the germline ends. Germline CDR1 MGHDK, CDR2 SYGVNS. In DNA, the CDR3 is TGTGCCAGCAGTGGGGAGAACCGCTCGATCGGTAACTATGGCTACACCTTC. Its translation is CASSGENRSIGNYGYTF.

The chain links TRBV19 to TRBJ2-5, with TRBD1 matching 8 bases. The germline V gene encodes CDR1 LNHDA and CDR2 SQIVND (reference sequence). Trimming took 1 base from V and 4 from J; bases not matched to a gene: 5. The CDR3 spans 15 residues. The CDR3 sequence is CASSIGGQGAETQYF. The CDR3 DNA reads as TGTGCCAGTAGTATAGGTGGGCAGGGGGCAGAGACCCAGTACTTC.